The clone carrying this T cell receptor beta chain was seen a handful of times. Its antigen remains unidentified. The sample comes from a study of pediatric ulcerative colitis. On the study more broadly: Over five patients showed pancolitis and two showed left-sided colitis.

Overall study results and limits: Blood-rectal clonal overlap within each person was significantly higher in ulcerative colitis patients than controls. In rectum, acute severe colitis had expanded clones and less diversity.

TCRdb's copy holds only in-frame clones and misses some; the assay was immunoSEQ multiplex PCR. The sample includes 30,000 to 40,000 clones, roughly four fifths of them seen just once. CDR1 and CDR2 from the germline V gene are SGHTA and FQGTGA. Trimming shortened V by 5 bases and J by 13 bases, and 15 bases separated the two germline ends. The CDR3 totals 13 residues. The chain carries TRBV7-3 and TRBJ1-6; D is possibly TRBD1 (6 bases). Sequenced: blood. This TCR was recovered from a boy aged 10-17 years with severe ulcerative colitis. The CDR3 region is CASSPSPGAPLHF. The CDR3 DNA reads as TGTGCCAGCAGCCCATCCCCAGGGGCGCCCCTCCACTTT.